This T cell receptor (beta chain) is from a study of cytomegalovirus exposure and HLA in healthy donors. Study results and caveats: One variant, a missense change in DCLRE1C, was linked in a later analysis to TCR beta V- and J-gene trimming.

Primers: 60 Vbeta forward and 13 Jbeta reverse. Some clones are missing from TCRdb's copy, which holds only in-frame ones; the method was immunoSEQ multiplex PCR. The sample consists of approximately 130,000 clones, 70% to 85% of them appearing once. The CDR3 contains 10 residues. The V gene lost 6 bases and the J gene lost 6 bases, with 6 bases spanning the gap. The germline V gene has CDR1 SQVTM and CDR2 ANQGSEA. Points on this clone: Its antigen is not identified.

Sequencing was performed on PBMCs. The chain uses TRBV29-1 and TRBJ2-1, with D perhaps matching TRBD2 (6 bases). This TCR came from a boy younger than 10 in good health and CMV-seronegative. CDR3 sequence reads: CSVGGNEQFF. The CDR3 DNA sequence: TGCAGCGTGGGGGGCAATGAGCAGTTCTTC.